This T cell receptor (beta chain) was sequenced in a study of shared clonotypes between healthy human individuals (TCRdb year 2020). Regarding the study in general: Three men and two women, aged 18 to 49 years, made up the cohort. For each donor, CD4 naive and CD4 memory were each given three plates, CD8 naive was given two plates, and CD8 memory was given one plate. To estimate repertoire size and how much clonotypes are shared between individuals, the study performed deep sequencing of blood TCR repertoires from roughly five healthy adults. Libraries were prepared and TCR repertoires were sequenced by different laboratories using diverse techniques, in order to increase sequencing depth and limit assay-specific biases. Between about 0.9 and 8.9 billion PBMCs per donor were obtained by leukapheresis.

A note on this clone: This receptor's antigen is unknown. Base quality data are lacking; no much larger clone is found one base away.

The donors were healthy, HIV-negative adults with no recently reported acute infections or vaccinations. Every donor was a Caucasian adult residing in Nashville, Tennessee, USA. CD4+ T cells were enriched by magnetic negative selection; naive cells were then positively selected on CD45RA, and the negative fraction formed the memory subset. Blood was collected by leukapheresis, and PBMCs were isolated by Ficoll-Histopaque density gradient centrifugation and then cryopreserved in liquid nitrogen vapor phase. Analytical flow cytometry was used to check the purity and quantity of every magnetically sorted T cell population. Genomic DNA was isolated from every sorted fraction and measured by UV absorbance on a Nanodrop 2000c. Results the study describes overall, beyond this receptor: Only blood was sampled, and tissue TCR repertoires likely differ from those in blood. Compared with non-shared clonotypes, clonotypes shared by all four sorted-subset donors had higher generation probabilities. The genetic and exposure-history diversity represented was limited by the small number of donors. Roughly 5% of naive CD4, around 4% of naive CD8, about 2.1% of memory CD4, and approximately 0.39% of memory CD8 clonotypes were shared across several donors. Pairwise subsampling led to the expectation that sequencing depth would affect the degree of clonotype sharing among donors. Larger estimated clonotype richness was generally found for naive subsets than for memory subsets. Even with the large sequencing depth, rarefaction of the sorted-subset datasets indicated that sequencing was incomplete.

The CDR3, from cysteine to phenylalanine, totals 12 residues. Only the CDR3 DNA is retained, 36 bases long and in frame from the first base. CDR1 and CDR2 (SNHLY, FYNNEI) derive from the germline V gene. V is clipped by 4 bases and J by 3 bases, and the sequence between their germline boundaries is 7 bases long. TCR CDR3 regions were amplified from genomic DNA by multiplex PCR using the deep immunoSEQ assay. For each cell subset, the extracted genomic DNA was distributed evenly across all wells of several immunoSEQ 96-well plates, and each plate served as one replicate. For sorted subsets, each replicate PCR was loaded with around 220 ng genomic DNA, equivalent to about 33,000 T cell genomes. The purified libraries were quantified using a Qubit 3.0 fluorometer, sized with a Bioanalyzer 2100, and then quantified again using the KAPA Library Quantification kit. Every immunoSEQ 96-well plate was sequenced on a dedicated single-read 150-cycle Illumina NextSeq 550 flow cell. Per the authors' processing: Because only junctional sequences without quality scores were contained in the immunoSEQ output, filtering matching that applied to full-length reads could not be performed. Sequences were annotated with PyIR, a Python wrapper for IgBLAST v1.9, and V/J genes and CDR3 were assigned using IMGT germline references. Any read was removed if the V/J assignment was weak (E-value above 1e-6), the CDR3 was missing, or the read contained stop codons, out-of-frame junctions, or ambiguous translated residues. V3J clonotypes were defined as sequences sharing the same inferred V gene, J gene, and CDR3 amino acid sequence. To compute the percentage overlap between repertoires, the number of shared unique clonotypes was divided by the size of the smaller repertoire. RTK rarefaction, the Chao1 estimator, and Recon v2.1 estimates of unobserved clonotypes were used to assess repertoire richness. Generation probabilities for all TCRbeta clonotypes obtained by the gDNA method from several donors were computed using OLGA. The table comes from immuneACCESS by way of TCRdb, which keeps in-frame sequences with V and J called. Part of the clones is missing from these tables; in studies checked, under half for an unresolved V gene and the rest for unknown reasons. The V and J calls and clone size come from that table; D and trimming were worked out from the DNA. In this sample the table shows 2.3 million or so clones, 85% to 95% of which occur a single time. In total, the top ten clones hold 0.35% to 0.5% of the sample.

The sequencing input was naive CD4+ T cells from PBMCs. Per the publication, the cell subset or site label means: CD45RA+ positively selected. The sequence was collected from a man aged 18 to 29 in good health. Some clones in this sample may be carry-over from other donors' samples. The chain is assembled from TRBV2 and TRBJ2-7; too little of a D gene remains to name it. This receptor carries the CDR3 CASSVVVYEQYF. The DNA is TGTGCCAGCAGTGTCGTCGTCTACGAGCAGTACTTC.